The 8 T cell receptor beta chains given below trace back to one sample, sequenced in a study of Tregs in tolerant kidney transplant recipients. The assay was immunoSEQ multiplex PCR, and TCRdb's table has in-frame clones only and misses some. The sample contains around 77,000 clones, nearly 98% of which appear only once. Sample: CD4+ T cells from blood, taken before the transplant. All receptors come from a human donor who received a combined kidney and bone marrow transplant.

The gene calls are TRBV11-2 and TRBJ1-2; D might be TRBD1 (5 bases). CDR3 length: 13 residues. V was shortened by 5 bases and J by 4 bases, with 11 bases between the two germline ends. Looked up from germline, CDR1 is SGHAT and CDR2 is FQNNGV. Here the CDR3 DNA reads TGTGCCAGCAGCGTGACAGTTGGCTATGGCTACACCTTC. This gives the protein CASSVTVGYGYTF.

V is TRBV11-3 and J is TRBJ2-3; 10 bases fit TRBD1. The CDR3 extends over 15 amino acids. V was clipped by 1 base and J by 4 bases; unmatched bases: 2. CDR1 is SGHNT, CDR2 YENEEA, per germline. Here the CDR3 reads CASSLGQGAADTQYF. CDR3 DNA sequence: TGTGCCAGCAGCTTAGGACAGGGGGCGGCAGATACGCAGTATTTT.

The V and J genes are TRBV5-1 and TRBJ1-4; the match to TRBD1 covers 7 bases. This CDR3 has 15 residues. Trimming took 0 bases from V and 7 from J; bases not matched to a gene: 6. Germline V gene sequence: CDR1 SGHRS, CDR2 YFSETQ. The CDR3 bases are TGCGCCAGCAGCTTGGAGGGGACAGAAGGTGAAAAACTGTTTTTT. Translation: CASSLEGTEGEKLFF.

The chain carries TRBV10-1 and TRBJ2-1, with 10 bases aligning to TRBD1. This CDR3 contains 15 residues. Per germline, CDR1 WNHNN and CDR2 SYGVQD (reference sequence). J was trimmed by 2 bases and V by 6 bases; bases with no gene match: 4. The CDR3 is CASRIGTGAYNEQFF. CDR3 nucleotide sequence: TGCGCCAGCAGGATCGGGACAGGGGCCTACAATGAGCAGTTCTTC.

The CDR3 reads CASSIRDRGLFF. As DNA, the CDR3 is TGTGCCAGTAGTATACGGGACAGGGGGCTGTTTTTT. V and J are TRBV19 and TRBJ1-4; TRBD1 matches at 11 bases. Unmatched junction bases numbered 1, after V lost 2 bases and J lost 14 bases. Germline CDR1 is LNHDA and CDR2 is SQIVND (reference sequence). The length of the CDR3 is 12 residues. The full variable domain, in which reference TRBV19 and TRBJ1-4 provide the parts outside the CDR3, is DGGITQSPKYLFRKEGQNVTLSCEQNLNHDAMYWYRQDPGQGLRLIYYSQIVNDFQKGDIAEGYSVSREKKESFPLTVTSAQKNPTAFYLCASSIRDRGLFFGSGTQLSVL.

The CDR3 reads CASSLAGQTPSYEQYF. CDR3 bases: TGCGCCAGCAGCTTGGCTGGACAGACTCCCTCCTACGAGCAGTACTTC. V gene TRBV5-1 combines with J gene TRBJ2-7; the D gene is possibly TRBD1 (6 bases). Trimming shortened V by 0 bases and J by 0 bases, and 13 bases separated the two germline ends. The CDR3 is made up of 16 amino acids. Germline V CDR1 and CDR2: SGHRS, YFSETQ.

This sequence joins TRBV7-2 and TRBJ2-3, with a possible D match to TRBD2 (6 bases). With 6 bases removed from V and 0 bases from J, the gap between germline ends came to 16 bases. Germline loops: CDR1 SGHTA, CDR2 FQGNSA. The CDR3 has 16 amino acids. CDR3 nucleotide sequence: TGTGCCAGCAGTCCCCTTAGCGGAAGAAGCACAGATACGCAGTATTTT. This gives the protein CASSPLSGRSTDTQYF.

The chain is built from TRBV30 and TRBJ1-4; 9 bases map to TRBD1. This CDR3 is built from 17 residues. The germline CDR1 and CDR2 sequences are GTSNPN and SVGIG (reference sequence). V was pared by 5 bases and J by 0 bases, with 10 bases of the junction left unmatched. Here the CDR3 DNA reads TGTGCCTGGGCCTCGGACAGGGGATCCCCAACTAATGAAAAACTGTTTTTT. Encoded protein: CAWASDRGSPTNEKLFF. The complete variable domain, with remaining parts taken from reference TRBV30 and TRBJ1-4, reads SQTIHQWPATLVQPVGSPLSLECTVEGTSNPNLYWYRQAAGRGLQLLFYSVGIGQISSEVPQNLSASRPQDRQFILSSKKLLLSDSGFYLCAWASDRGSPTNEKLFFGSGTQLSVL.